These 15 T cell receptor beta chains share one sample of origin, sequenced in a study of human T cells and chemical hapten exposure. Documented time point: patch test 3, about 24 weeks after DPC sensitization. Sample treatment: therapeutic diphenylcyclopropenone sensitization with weekly scalp DPC. A single record per CDR3 protein comes from TCRdb applying MiXCR to the RACE reads. This sample yields about 160,000 distinct CDR3 sequences, of which 25% to 35% are seen a single time; 2.1% belongs to the top ten. The sample was whole blood, taken in connection with sensitization to the hapten diphenylcyclopropenone (DPC). The receptors shown here come from a woman younger than 35 with alopecia areata. Some clones in this sample may be carry-over from other donors' samples.

As for this clonotype: The junction differs from germline at one of its ends, possibly a read error. The DNA of the CDR3 is TGTGCCAGCAGTAGGGACAGGGCAACTGAAGCTTCCTTT. It translates to CASSRDRATEASF. The gene calls are TRBV2 and TRBJ1-1; 9 positions agree with TRBD1. CDR1 SNHLY and CDR2 FYNNEI come from the germline V gene. The CDR3 loop spans 13 amino acids.

By its share, this clonotype is medium-sized. This rearrangement joins TRBV20-1 to TRBJ2-7; D possibly uses TRBD1 or TRBD2 (5 bases each). Trimming shortened V by 6 bases and J by 4 bases, and 22 bases separated the two germline ends. The germline CDR1 and CDR2 sequences are DFQATT and SNEGSKA (reference sequence). This CDR3 is built from 15 residues. The CDR3 here is CSAPEGREGPYEQYF. The CDR3 DNA follows: TGCAGTGCCCCCGAGGGCAGGGAAGGGCCATACGAGCAGTACTTC.

This clonotype was observed a handful of times. This sequence joins TRBV2 and TRBJ2-3, with 8 bases that match TRBD2. The CDR3 length is 14 residues. V trimming: 8 bases; J trimming: 4 bases; junction bases outside the gene matches: 8. CDR1 and CDR2 (germline): SNHLY, FYNNEI. This chain's CDR3 is CASVVAGGPDTQYF. CDR3 DNA sequence: TGTGCCAGCGTGGTGGCGGGGGGCCCAGATACGCAGTATTTT.

This clonotype was seen more than once but under ten times. V usage is TRBV4-3 and J usage is TRBJ2-5; possibly TRBD1 for D (7 bases). The germline gives CDR1 LGHNA, CDR2 YSLEER. The V end was cut by 3 bases, the J end by 5 bases, with 13 bases between. This CDR3 is 14 amino acids long. For the CDR3, the DNA is TGCGCCAGCAGCCACACGACAGGGAGGGAGACCCAGTACTTC. It specifies CASSHTTGRETQYF.

V gene TRBV10-3 combines with J gene TRBJ1-1, with 7 bases identical to TRBD1. The CDR3 totals 14 residues. CDR1 and CDR2 from the germline V gene are ENHRY and SYGVKD. With V trimmed by 3 bases and J by 5 bases, 6 bases remained unmatched. This CDR3 is CAISEKGAPTEAFF. CDR3 nucleotide sequence: TGTGCCATCAGTGAAAAGGGGGCGCCTACTGAAGCTTTCTTT.

This sequence joins TRBV27 and TRBJ2-1, with TRBD2 identical over 8 bases. The germline gives CDR1 MNHEY, CDR2 SMNVEV (reference sequence). CDR3 length equals 16 residues. The V gene end was trimmed by 5 bases and the J gene end by 0 bases; junction bases not matched to a gene: 6. The CDR3 DNA is TGTGCCAGCAGTCAGGACGGGAGGGGCTCCTACAATGAGCAGTTCTTC. This codes for CASSQDGRGSYNEQFF.

The genes are TRBV4-3 and TRBJ2-7; maybe TRBD2 (5 bases). Germline V CDR1 and CDR2: LGHNA, YSLEER. The V and J ends lost 4 bases and 6 bases respectively, with 16 bases between them. The CDR3 totals 14 residues. CDR3 residues: CASSPRTHGSEQYF. CDR3 sequence (DNA): TGCGCCAGCAGCCCCCGGACCCATGGGAGCGAGCAGTACTTC.

The sample holds many counts of this clonotype. The chain recombines TRBV29-1 with TRBJ2-3, with unresolved D. The CDR3 spans 13 residues. V shed 7 bases and J shed 0 bases, with 11 bases lying between them. CDR1 is SQVTM, CDR2 ANQGSEA, per germline. The CDR3 protein is CSGSLLSTDTQYF. In nucleotides, the CDR3 is TGCAGCGGCAGCCTTCTTAGCACAGATACGCAGTATTTT.

The table lists this clonotype with a few counts. This chain connects TRBV29-1 to TRBJ2-1, with TRBD2 matching 7 bases. This CDR3 contains 11 residues. CDR1 is SQVTM, CDR2 ANQGSEA, per germline. The J segment lost 9 bases and the V segment lost 7 bases, leaving 6 bases of the junction unmatched. This CDR3 is CSAAGGFEQFF. The CDR3 coding sequence is TGCAGCGCCGCCGGGGGGTTTGAGCAGTTCTTC.

This clonotype was observed a few times. The chain recombines TRBV4-2 with TRBJ2-5; TRBD2 aligns across 16 bases. This CDR3 has 19 amino acids. Unmatched junction bases numbered 7, after V lost 1 base and J lost 2 bases. Germline V lookup: CDR1 LGHNA, CDR2 YNFKEQ. The CDR3 coding sequence is TGTGCCAGCAGCCAAGGGGGACTAGCGGGGGGGCCGAAACAAGAGACCCAGTACTTC. This translates into CASSQGGLAGGPKQETQYF.

This clonotype showed up just a few times. The chain employs TRBV10-3 and TRBJ1-2; 9 bases align to TRBD1. The CDR3 totals 13 residues. From germline, CDR1 is ENHRY and CDR2 SYGVKD. The J segment lost 3 bases and the V segment lost 10 bases, leaving 6 bases of the junction unmatched. The CDR3 DNA is TGTGCCACCGGGACAGGGCCTGACTATGGCTACACCTTC. Translating it yields CATGTGPDYGYTF.

This clonotype was seen only a few times. The genes are TRBV6-2 or TRBV6-3 and TRBJ2-5; 7 bases align to TRBD2. From germline, CDR1 is MNHEY and CDR2 SVGEGT. This CDR3 has 15 residues. V lost 7 bases and J lost 3; bases outside the gene matches: 11. DNA for the CDR3: TGTGCCAGCACCCGCTGGGCTAGCGGCGAAGAGACCCAGTACTTC. It encodes CASTRWASGEETQYF.

This clonotype was detected only a few times. The V and J genes are TRBV4-3 and TRBJ1-1, with no clear D. The CDR3 is made up of 12 amino acids. Germline loops: CDR1 LGHNA, CDR2 YSLEER. Trimming cost V 3 bases and J 4 bases, with 6 bases left between them. The CDR3 nucleotides are TGCGCCAGCAGCCACCCCGGCACTGAAGCTTTCTTT. It encodes CASSHPGTEAFF.

The chain joins TRBV7-9 to TRBJ2-6, with D tentatively TRBD2 (6 bases). Germline CDR1 and CDR2: SEHNR and FQNEAQ (reference sequence). V was trimmed by 4 bases and J by 3 bases, leaving 16 bases between them. The CDR3 is made up of 17 amino acids. CDR3 loop: CASSSSYRGGGANVLTF. The CDR3 DNA sequence: TGTGCCAGCAGCTCCTCCTATAGGGGAGGTGGGGCCAACGTCCTGACTTTC.

The gene calls are TRBV6-2 or TRBV6-3 and TRBJ2-5, with 8 bases aligning to TRBD1. This CDR3 has 17 amino acids. CDR1 and CDR2 (germline): MNHEY, SVGEGT. The trim removed 6 bases at V and 2 bases at J, leaving 14 bases unmatched. The CDR3 coding sequence is TGTGCCAGCAGCCCAACCGGACAGGGAGGTTTACAAGAGACCCAGTACTTC. Residues: CASSPTGQGGLQETQYF.